Below, 2 T cell receptor beta chains from the same sample are listed, as sequenced in a study of T cells in Graves' hyperthyroidism and ophthalmopathy (dated by TCRdb to the late 2010s). Library prep was done by multiplex PCR. TCRdb lists the instrument as Illumina HiSeq 2000. TCR beta CDR3 regions were amplified from RNA transcripts. The TCR CDR3 was subjected to a first round of RT-PCR using the HTBI primer set and the Qiagen OneStep RT-PCR kit. TCRdb applied fastp at Q25 and MiXCR to the public reads, then kept only in-frame beta chains. Each entry merges the rows of one CDR3 protein and shows their most common DNA and genes. The table for this sample lists about 710,000 distinct CDR3 sequences; about a sixth of them were counted only once. Together, the top ten hold about 8.4% of the sample. Sequenced material: blood. The receptors were sampled from a man younger than 35 with Graves' hyperthyroidism.

This clonotype was counted at least ten times. The chain joins TRBV28 to TRBJ2-2, with D possibly TRBD2 on 6 matching bases. Germline loops: CDR1 MDHEN, CDR2 SYDVKM. This CDR3 contains 16 residues. V lost 4 bases and J 1 base, leaving 13 bases between the germline ends. Here the CDR3 DNA reads TGTGCCAGCAGTTGGCGGGGAGCCTGGAACACCGGGGAGCTGTTTTTT. It is translated as CASSWRGAWNTGELFF.

The rearrangement joins TRBV4-2 to TRBJ2-1, with 11 nucleotides matching TRBD2. The CDR3 extends over 18 amino acids. The J segment lost 2 bases and the V segment lost 0 bases, leaving 6 bases of the junction unmatched. From germline, CDR1 is LGHNA and CDR2 YNFKEQ. This CDR3 is CASSQEGTSGSPYNEQFF. Written as DNA, the CDR3 is TGTGCCAGCAGCCAAGAGGGGACTAGCGGTTCTCCCTACAATGAGCAGTTCTTC.